This T cell receptor (beta chain) was documented in a study of tumour-infiltrating T cells in Burkitt lymphoma (TCRdb year 2020). With respect to the entire study: The Burkitt lymphoma cohort included just over 80 patients and covered every epidemiological subtype of the disease. Clinical outcome was correlated with TCR repertoire data, and overall and progression-free survival were found to be predicted by productive clonality independently of established prognosticators, including age at diagnosis.

The library was produced with the immunoSEQ multiplex PCR assay. TCRdb took over this immuneACCESS table, retaining in-frame rearrangements with V and J assigned. Such tables are incomplete; in checked studies, under half of the missing clones stem from an unresolved V gene, and the remainder is unexplained. The sample has more than 45,000 clones on record, less than 35% of them singletons. The ten biggest clones cover under 3.5% of the sample. Taken from the germline V gene, the CDR1 and CDR2 loops are SGHRS and YFSETQ. Its CDR3 holds 15 amino acids, cysteine through phenylalanine. Only the CDR3 part of the read is kept: 45 bases, read in frame from the first base. V has 4 bases trimmed and J has 1 base trimmed; junction bases matching no gene number 6. This clone has more than one count but fewer than ten. The clone's antigen remains unknown. No base quality information exists; no much larger clone differs at one position.

What the work shows at the level of the full study, not this receptor alone: Several public clonotypes were found to be shared across numerous Burkitt lymphoma patients, which suggests a shared tumour neoantigen selection that is absent from diffuse large B-cell lymphoma.

Sample: tumor tissue. Rearrangement joined TRBV5-1 to TRBJ1-1, with 8 bases matching TRBD1. This receptor was taken from a human donor with Burkitt lymphoma. The CDR3 amino acid sequence is: CASSARQGWNTEAFF. The DNA sequence follows: TGCGCCAGCAGCGCAAGACAGGGGTGGAACACTGAAGCTTTCTTT.